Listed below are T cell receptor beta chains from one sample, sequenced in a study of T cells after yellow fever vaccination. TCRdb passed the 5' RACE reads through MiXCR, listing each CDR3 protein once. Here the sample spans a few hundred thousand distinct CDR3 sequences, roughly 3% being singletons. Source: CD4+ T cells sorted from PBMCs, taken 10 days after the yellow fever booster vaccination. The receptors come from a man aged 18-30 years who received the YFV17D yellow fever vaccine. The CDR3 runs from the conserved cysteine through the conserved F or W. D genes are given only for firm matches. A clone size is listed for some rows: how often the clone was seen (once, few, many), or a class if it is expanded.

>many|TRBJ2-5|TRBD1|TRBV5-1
TGCGCCAGCAAGAAAACCGGGACAGGGGATTGGGAGACCCAGTACTTC
CASKKTGTGDWETQYF
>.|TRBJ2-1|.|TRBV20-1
TGCAGTGCTAGACCCTTAGCGGCTGGGTCCTCCTACAATGAGCAGTTCTTC
CSARPLAAGSSYNEQFF
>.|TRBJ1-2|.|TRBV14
TGTGCCAGCAGCCAAGATTTCAACATCGGGGGCTACACCTTC
CASSQDFNIGGYTF
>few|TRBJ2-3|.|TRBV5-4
TGTGCCAGCAGCTTTTCTAGCGACCCCACAGATACGCAGTATTTT
CASSFSSDPTDTQYF
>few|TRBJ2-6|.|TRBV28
TGTGCCAGCAGCTACAGGGCTGGGGCCAACGTCCTGACTTTC
CASSYRAGANVLTF
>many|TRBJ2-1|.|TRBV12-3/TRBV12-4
TGTGCCAGCAACCATAGGCGAGTATCCTACAATGAGCAGTTCTTC
CASNHRRVSYNEQFF
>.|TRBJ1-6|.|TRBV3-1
TGTGCCAGCAGCCAAGCCGGGGGGGGCGGCCATTCACCCCTCCACTTT
CASSQAGGGGHSPLHF
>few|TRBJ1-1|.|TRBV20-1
TGCAGTGCTACCAGAGCGGACGAAGCTTTCTTT
CSATRADEAFF
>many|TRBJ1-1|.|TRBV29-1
TGCAGCGTTGCAAGGGGCTTGAACACTGAAGCTTTCTTT
CSVARGLNTEAFF
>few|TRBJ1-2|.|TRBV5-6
TGTGCCAGCAGCTTCGATTTGGACTATGGCTACACCTTC
CASSFDLDYGYTF
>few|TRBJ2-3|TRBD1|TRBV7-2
TGTGCCAGCAGCACCAGGACAGGACTGAGAACAGATACGCAGTATTTT
CASSTRTGLRTDTQYF
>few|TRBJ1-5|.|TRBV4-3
TGCGCCAGCAGCCAAGATAGTGTGGCAGGGAATCAGCCCCAGCATTTT
CASSQDSVAGNQPQHF
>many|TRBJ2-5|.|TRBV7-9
TGTGCCAGCAGCGACGGTGGCCGACAAGAGACCCAGTACTTC
CASSDGGRQETQYF
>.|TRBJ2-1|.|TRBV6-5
TGTGCCAGCAGTTACCTGGGGGGCCGTTACAATGAGCAGTTCTTC
CASSYLGGRYNEQFF
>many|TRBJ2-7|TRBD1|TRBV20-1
TGCAGTGCTAGAGATCGCAGGGACAGGGATTTTTACGAGCAGTACTTC
CSARDRRDRDFYEQYF
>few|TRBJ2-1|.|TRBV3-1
TGTGCCAGCAGCCAAGCCGCTTCGGGCGCGGGGGCGCTCAATGAGCAGTTCTTC
CASSQAASGAGALNEQFF
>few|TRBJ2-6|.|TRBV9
TGTGCCAGCAGCGTAATGTGGGGTATTGGGGCCAACGTCCTGACTTTC
CASSVMWGIGANVLTF
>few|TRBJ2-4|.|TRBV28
TGTGCCAGCACTACCGGGACACCTATAGCCAAAAACATTCAGTACTTC
CASTTGTPIAKNIQYF
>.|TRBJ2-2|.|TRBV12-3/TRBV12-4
TGTGCCGGCAAAACCGGCGGGGGCCCCTCCGGGGAGCTGTTTTTT
CAGKTGGGPSGELFF
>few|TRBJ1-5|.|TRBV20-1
TGCAGTGCCCAGGACGGTACTCAGCCCCAGCATTTT
CSAQDGTQPQHF
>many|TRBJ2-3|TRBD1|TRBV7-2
TGTGCCAGCAGCCCTCGACAGGGGCGGGTGAATACGCAGTATTTT
CASSPRQGRVNTQYF
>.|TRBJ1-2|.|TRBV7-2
TGTGCCAGCAGCGACGGACTGGTTGGCTACACCTTC
CASSDGLVGYTF
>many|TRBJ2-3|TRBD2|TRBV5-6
TGTGCCAGCAGCTTGGACGCCCTGCGGGGGGATACGCAGTATTTT
CASSLDALRGDTQYF
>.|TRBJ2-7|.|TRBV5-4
TGTACCAGCAGCTCCGTACCCTACGTCGAGCAGTACTTC
CTSSSVPYVEQYF
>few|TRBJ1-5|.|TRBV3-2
TGTGCCAGCAGCTGGGACCGGGCCGCTCGCAGTCAGCCCCAGCATTTT
CASSWDRAARSQPQHF
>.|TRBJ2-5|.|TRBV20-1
TGCAGTGCGAGGACAGAGACCCAGTACTTC
CSARTETQYF
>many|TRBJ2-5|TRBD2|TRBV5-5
TGTGCCAGCATCCTCGGGGGGGCCGGAGAGACCCAGTACTTC
CASILGGAGETQYF
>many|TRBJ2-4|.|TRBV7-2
TGTGCCAGCAGCTTACAGGGGCCCGCGCAAAACATTCAGTACTTC
CASSLQGPAQNIQYF
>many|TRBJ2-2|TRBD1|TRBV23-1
TGCGCCAGCGACCCCGGGACAGCGAACACCGGGGAGCTGTTTTTT
CASDPGTANTGELFF
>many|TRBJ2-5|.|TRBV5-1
TGCGCCAGCAGGGGAAGGCACGGATTCGAGACCCAGTACTTC
CASRGRHGFETQYF
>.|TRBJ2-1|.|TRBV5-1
TGCGCCAGCAGCTCAGAAGGGCAGGGTTGGTCCTACAATGAGCAGTTCTTC
CASSSEGQGWSYNEQFF
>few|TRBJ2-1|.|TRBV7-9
TGTGCCAGCAGCACCCATGAGGGGAGGCAGTTCTTC
CASSTHEGRQFF
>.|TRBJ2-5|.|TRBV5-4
TGTGCCAGCAGCGGAGGACAGTCCCCCGGGACCCAGTACTTC
CASSGGQSPGTQYF
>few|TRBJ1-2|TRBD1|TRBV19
TGTGCCAGTAGCGATCCCGGGACAGGGGATGGCTACACCTTC
CASSDPGTGDGYTF
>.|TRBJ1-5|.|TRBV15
TGTGCCACCAGCAGAGATCTAGGGCAGAGTCAGCCCCAGCATTTT
CATSRDLGQSQPQHF
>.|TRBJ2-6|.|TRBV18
TGTGCCAGCTCACCAAGACAGCCAACTGGGGCCAACGTCCTGACTTTC
CASSPRQPTGANVLTF
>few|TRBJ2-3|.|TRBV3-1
TGTGCCAGCAGCCAATCTGGCACAGATACGCAGTATTTT
CASSQSGTDTQYF
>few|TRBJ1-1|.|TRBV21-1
TGTGCCAGCAGTCCCCTTCAAGAGGCCCCGATGCCTGAAGCTTTCTTT
CASSPLQEAPMPEAFF
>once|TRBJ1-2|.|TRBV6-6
TGTGCCAGCAGCATGACAGACGGCTACACCTTC
CASSMTDGYTF
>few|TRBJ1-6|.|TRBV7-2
TGTGCCAGCAGCCCACAGGGCGGCGGGGGTACACCCCTCCACTTT
CASSPQGGGGTPLHF
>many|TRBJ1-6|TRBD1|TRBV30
TGTGCCTGGACTACAGGGGGCAAAAGTTATAATTCACCCCTCCACTTT
CAWTTGGKSYNSPLHF
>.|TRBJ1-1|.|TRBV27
TGTGCCAGCAGATCCTTTGACAGAACGGGGGAAGCTTTCTTT
CASRSFDRTGEAFF
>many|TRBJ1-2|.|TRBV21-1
TGTGCCAGCAGCAAACGGGGGGCCTATGGCTACACCTTC
CASSKRGAYGYTF
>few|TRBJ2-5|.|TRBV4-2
TGTGCCAGCAGCCAAGAGCGACAGACCCAGTACTTC
CASSQERQTQYF
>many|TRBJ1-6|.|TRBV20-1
TGCAGTGCTAGGGTTTTGACAGGCAATTCACCCCTCCACTTT
CSARVLTGNSPLHF
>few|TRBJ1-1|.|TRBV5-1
TGCGCCAGCAGCTTGGATGGGTATTGGGGCACTGAAGCTTTCTTT
CASSLDGYWGTEAFF
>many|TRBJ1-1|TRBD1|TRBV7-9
TGTGCCAGCAGCGTCGGACAGGTGAACACTGAAGCTTTCTTT
CASSVGQVNTEAFF
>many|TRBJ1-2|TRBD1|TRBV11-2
TGTGCCAGCAGCTTTTCTGGACAGGGGGTTAACTATGGCTACACCTTC
CASSFSGQGVNYGYTF
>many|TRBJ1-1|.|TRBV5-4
TGTGCCAGCAGCCCCGGGGGGACCCTGAACACTGAAGCTTTCTTT
CASSPGGTLNTEAFF
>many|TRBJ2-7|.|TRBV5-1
TGCGCCAGCAGCTTGGCCACAAGGGGCAACGAGCAGTACTTC
CASSLATRGNEQYF
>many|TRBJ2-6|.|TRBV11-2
TGTGCCAGCAGCTTACTGGGTTGGAGGGCTGGGGCCAACGTCCTGACTTTC
CASSLLGWRAGANVLTF
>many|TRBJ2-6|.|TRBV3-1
TGTGCCAGCAGCCAAAAGGGGGCTGGGGCCAACGTCCTGACTTTC
CASSQKGAGANVLTF
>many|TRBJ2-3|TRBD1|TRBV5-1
TGCGCCAGCAGCTCCATACCACCCGGGACAGATACCACAGATACGCAGTATTTT
CASSSIPPGTDTTDTQYF
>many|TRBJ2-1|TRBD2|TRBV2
TGTGCCAGCGAGCGGGGATCAAACAATGAGCAGTTCTTC
CASERGSNNEQFF